This TCR beta chain emerged from a study of tumor-infiltrating lymphocytes in primary liver carcinoma. Starting material of 500 ng total RNA yielded TCR beta cDNA via a constant-region primer. Three nested multiplex PCR rounds, a slightly modified ARM-PCR method, built the TCR beta libraries. A C-beta reverse primer was combined with TRBV1-TRBV30 forward primers in the first two PCR rounds, and each round had around 11 cycles. Each CDR3 protein gets one entry after TCRdb re-called the multiplex PCR reads with MiXCR. The sample shows some 21,000 distinct CDR3 sequences, 60% to 80% of them seen only once. This CDR3 is built from 14 residues. Germline-derived CDR1 and CDR2 are SQVTM and ANQGSEA. This clonotype has just a few counts. As yet, its antigen is unknown. This may be a read error, as it is one base from a much larger clone. Whole-study results and caveats: Only about 7.5-25% of top clones were detected in all five tumor regions.

The roughly 17-31 mg bulk tissue piece was not sorted before simultaneous RNA and DNA extraction. The specimen was liver tumor tissue from sampling region 1. Subset defined: tumor region T1, superior pole. The chain employs TRBV29-1 and TRBJ2-3, with 8 bases identical to TRBD2. The clonotype originates from a woman in her 30s with primary liver carcinoma and hepatitis B virus infection. CDR3: CSVERTSPEDTHYF. As DNA, the CDR3 is TGCAGCGTTGAACGGACTAGCCCGGAAGATACGCACTATTTT.